Sequencing of this TCR beta chain was carried out in a study of blood T cell repertoires in COVID-19. Overall study context: COVID-19 samples collected from the United States, Italy and Spain covered acute and convalescent phases.

Using immunoSEQ multiplex PCR, the repertoire was profiled, and TCRdb retains in-frame clones only, with some absent. The table has fewer than 300,000 clones, 70% to 90% seen once. This study enrolled people aged roughly 18 to 89 from about two dozen US geographic areas. For recovered donors of Cohort 3, there were two negative PCRs, clearance, or symptom resolution. The sample consisted of PBMCs or T cells enriched from blood (not recorded which). The clonotype originates from a woman in her twenties or thirties who had recovered from COVID-19.

CDR3 in DNA: TGTGCCACTCGGCGGGGTGAGGGCAATCAGCCCCAGCATTTT. Translation: CATRRGEGNQPQHF. The rearrangement joins TRBV19 to TRBJ1-5; D unresolved. Germline CDR1 and CDR2: LNHDA and SQIVND (reference sequence). Trimming cost V 10 bases and J 2 bases, with 15 bases left between them. CDR3 size: 14 residues.